Sequencing of this T cell receptor beta chain was carried out in a study of OX40 agonist ivuxolimab in advanced cancers. There are 15 residues in the CDR3. Germline CDR1 is MDHEN and CDR2 is SYDVKM. Trimming shortened V by 4 bases and J by 4 bases, and 16 bases separated the two germline ends. The method was immunoSEQ multiplex PCR; TCRdb's version includes in-frame clones alone and lacks a portion of them. The table includes some 74,000 clones, 85% detected once. The table lists this clone with a count of one. Specimen: CD4+ or CD8+ T cells sorted from blood, collected in a trial of the OX40 agonist ivuxolimab. This receptor was obtained from an adult with an advanced solid tumor such as melanoma, head and neck, liver or kidney cancer. This chain connects TRBV28 to TRBJ2-5; TRBD1 might be the D (6 bases). CDR3 loop: CASSSTQGSRETQYF. Here the CDR3 DNA reads TGTGCCAGCAGTTCCACTCAGGGGAGCAGAGAGACCCAGTACTTC.